Listed below are T cell receptor beta chains from one sample, sequenced in a study of T cells after yellow fever vaccination. TCRdb independently ran MiXCR on the 5' RACE reads; one entry per CDR3 protein. The data show roughly 350,000 distinct CDR3 sequences, roughly 4% seen once. Sequenced here: PBMCs, sampled 5 days after the yellow fever booster vaccination. These receptor sequences come from a man between 18 and 35 years old who received the YFV17D yellow fever vaccine. Both conserved end residues are trimmed from each CDR3.

V gene	J gene	CDR3 protein
TRBV7-6	TRBJ1-3	ASSEGSSSGNTIY
TRBV11-2	TRBJ2-5	ASSLDPGVVETQY
TRBV7-7	TRBJ2-5	ASSLAPTGSQETQY
TRBV5-5	TRBJ2-5	ASSPLFQTAWGTEGYF
TRBV10-2	TRBJ2-7	ASREEGNSYEQY
TRBV5-1	TRBJ2-2	ASSLEAPRNTGELF
TRBV10-3	TRBJ2-7	AISEQGGGPYEQY
TRBV28	TRBJ1-6	ASNPPGTPLH
TRBV18	TRBJ2-1	ASSPLAGIYNEQF
TRBV7-2	TRBJ2-2	ASSPARHEVANTGELF
TRBV4-3	TRBJ2-1	ASSQGLDYNSYNEQF
TRBV24-1	TRBJ2-1	ATSEPRGPGNEQF
TRBV4-1	TRBJ1-2	ASSQDEGGISYGYT
TRBV18	TRBJ2-1	ASSQGASDNEQF
TRBV16	TRBJ2-7	ASSQTGFAEQY
TRBV7-9	TRBJ2-3	ASSGGQGRTDTQY
TRBV24-1	TRBJ2-6	ATSVGANVLT
TRBV4-1	TRBJ2-5	ASSQDSGTTLPETQY
TRBV20-1	TRBJ2-3	SASWASGSTDTQY
TRBV5-1	TRBJ2-1	ASSLELAGILIGDEQF
TRBV28	TRBJ2-1	ASSLSVWGGLSGQF
TRBV5-1	TRBJ1-1	ASSTGTAFMNTEAF
TRBV27	TRBJ1-5	ASSLKPNQPQH
TRBV12-3/TRBV12-4	TRBJ1-6	ASSLGAKYIH
TRBV4-2	TRBJ2-1	ASSQDSPGAYNEQF
TRBV4-3	TRBJ1-2	ASSQEQLLNGYT
TRBV25-1	TRBJ1-1	ASREEYTEAF
TRBV7-6	TRBJ2-7	ASSRTGGVYEQY
TRBV5-1	TRBJ1-2	ASSLGGADGYT
TRBV6-1	TRBJ2-1	ASRPGGLAPSRSSYNEQF
TRBV12-3/TRBV12-4	TRBJ2-1	ASSRAGRAYNEQF
TRBV7-8	TRBJ2-7	ASSLGVSYEQY
TRBV20-1	TRBJ2-1	SAPRGGYYNEQF
TRBV3-1	TRBJ2-2	ASSQGLPGGVAGTGELF
TRBV20-1	TRBJ1-5	SATPGQGPPQH
TRBV12-3/TRBV12-4	TRBJ2-4	ASKGGPGGGIAKNIQY
TRBV20-1	TRBJ2-3	SAKRPHTSGGITDTQY
TRBV7-3	TRBJ1-2	ASSPHAAQGAIGYT
TRBV7-2	TRBJ2-5	ASSPWASGARETQY
TRBV28	TRBJ1-5	ASSFVGAGNQPQH
TRBV18	TRBJ2-3	ASSPRGASTDTQY
TRBV5-1	TRBJ2-7	ASSSSPGGRSTAYEQD
TRBV15	TRBJ2-7	ATSRVSTRTGPPVREQY
TRBV4-2	TRBJ1-1	ASSGGEENTEAF
TRBV29-1	TRBJ1-4	SALGGVGEKLF
TRBV6-5	TRBJ2-3	ASSWSWSGNTDTQY
TRBV25-1	TRBJ1-2	ASSEGSFYGYT
TRBV6-5	TRBJ2-5	ASSYMRGGGTQY
TRBV7-9	TRBJ1-2	ASSLAGQEYYGYT
TRBV3-1	TRBJ2-2	ASSSNTQGTGELF
TRBV7-8	TRBJ2-1	ASSRWDRLNEQL
TRBV29-1	TRBJ2-5	SVDLTRDQGGETQY
TRBV4-3	TRBJ1-4	ASSPRTGERKLF
TRBV12-3/TRBV12-4	TRBJ1-1	ASSFLQGGEAF
TRBV10-3	TRBJ1-5	AISERTDLGPQH
TRBV6-2/TRBV6-3	TRBJ2-3	ASGTRPSTDTQY
TRBV4-1	TRBJ2-2	ASSQRSAGITGELF
TRBV12-3/TRBV12-4	TRBJ1-6	ASSFGRGGSPLH
TRBV4-1	TRBJ2-1	ASSLIAGGLRNEQF
TRBV20-1	TRBJ2-2	SARDTSGQGNTGELF